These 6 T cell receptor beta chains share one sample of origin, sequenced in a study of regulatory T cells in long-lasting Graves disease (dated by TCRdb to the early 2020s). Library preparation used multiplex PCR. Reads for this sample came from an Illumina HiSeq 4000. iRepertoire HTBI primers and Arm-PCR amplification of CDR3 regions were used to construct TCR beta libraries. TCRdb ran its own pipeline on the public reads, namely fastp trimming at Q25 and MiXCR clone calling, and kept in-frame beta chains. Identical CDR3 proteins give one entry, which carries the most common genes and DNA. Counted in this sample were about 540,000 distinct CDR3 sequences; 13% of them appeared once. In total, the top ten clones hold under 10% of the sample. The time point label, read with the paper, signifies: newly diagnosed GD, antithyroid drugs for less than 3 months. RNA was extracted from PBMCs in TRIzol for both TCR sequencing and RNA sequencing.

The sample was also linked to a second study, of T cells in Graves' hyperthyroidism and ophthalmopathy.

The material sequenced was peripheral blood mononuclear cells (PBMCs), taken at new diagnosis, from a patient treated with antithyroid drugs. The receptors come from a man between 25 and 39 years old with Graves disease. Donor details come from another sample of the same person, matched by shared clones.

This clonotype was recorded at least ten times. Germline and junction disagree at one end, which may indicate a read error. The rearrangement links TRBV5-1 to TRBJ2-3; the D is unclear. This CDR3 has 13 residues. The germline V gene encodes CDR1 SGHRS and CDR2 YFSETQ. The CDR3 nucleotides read TGTGCCAGCAGCCCGGGTCGACACGATACGCAGTATTTT. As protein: CASSPGRHDTQYF.

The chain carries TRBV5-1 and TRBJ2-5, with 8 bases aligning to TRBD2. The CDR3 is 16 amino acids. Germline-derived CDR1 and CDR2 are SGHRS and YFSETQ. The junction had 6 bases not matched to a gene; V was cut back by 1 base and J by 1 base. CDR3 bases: TGCGCCAGCAGCTTGTACAGCGGGAGAGGCCAAGAGACCCAGTACTTC. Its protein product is CASSLYSGRGQETQYF.

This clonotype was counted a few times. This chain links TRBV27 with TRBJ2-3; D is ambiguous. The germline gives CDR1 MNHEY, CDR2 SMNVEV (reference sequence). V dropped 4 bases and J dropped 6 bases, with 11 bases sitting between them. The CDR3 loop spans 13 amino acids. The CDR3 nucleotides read TGTGCCAGCAGTTGGGCCCGACGGGATACGCAGTATTTT. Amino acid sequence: CASSWARRDTQYF.

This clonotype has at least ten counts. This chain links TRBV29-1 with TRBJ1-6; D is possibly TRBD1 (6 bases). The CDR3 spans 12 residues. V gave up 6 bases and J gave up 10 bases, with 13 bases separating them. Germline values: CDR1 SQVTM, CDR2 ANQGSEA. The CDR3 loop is CSVHRESSPLHF. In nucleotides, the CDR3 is TGCAGCGTCCACAGGGAAAGCTCACCCCTCCACTTT. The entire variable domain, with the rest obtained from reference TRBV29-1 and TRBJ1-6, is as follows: SAVISQKPSRDICQRGTSLTIQCQVDSQVTMMFWYRQQPGQSLTLIATANQGSEATYESGFVIDKFPISRPNLTFSTLTVSNMSPEDSSIYLCSVHRESSPLHFGNGTRLTVT.

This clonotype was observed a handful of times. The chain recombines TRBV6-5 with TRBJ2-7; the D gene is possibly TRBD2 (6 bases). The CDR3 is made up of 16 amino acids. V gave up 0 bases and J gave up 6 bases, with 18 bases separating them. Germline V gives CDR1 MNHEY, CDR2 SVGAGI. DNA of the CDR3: TGTGCCAGCAGTTACTCATCGGGGGATGATGCCGTCGAGCAGTACTTC. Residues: CASSYSSGDDAVEQYF.

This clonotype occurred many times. CDR3 nucleotides: TGCAGTGCTAGAGGGATTAAGGCCGGGACGATCAATGAGCAGTTCTTC. Amino acids: CSARGIKAGTINEQFF. The V and J genes are TRBV20-1 and TRBJ2-1; D may be TRBD1 or TRBD2 (5 bases each). Trimming cost V 1 base and J 6 bases, with 19 bases left between them. The CDR3 has 16 amino acids. Germline CDR1 DFQATT, CDR2 SNEGSKA (reference sequence).